This T cell receptor beta chain was identified in a study of shared clonotypes between healthy human individuals. Trimming cost V 1 base and J 0 bases, with 9 bases left between them. The V gene's germline CDR1 is SNHLY and CDR2 FYNNEI. This CDR3 has 15 amino acids. Assay: immunoSEQ multiplex PCR; the TCRdb copy retains only in-frame clones and omits some. This table has about 1 million clones, about 75% appearing once. Healthy adults negative for HIV, lacking recent acute infections or vaccinations, served as donors. The receptor comes from a young man in good health. The sequenced sample consisted of memory CD4+ T cells sorted from blood. The subset is: CD45RA-negative fraction. The rearrangement uses TRBV2 and TRBJ1-1; tentatively, D is TRBD1 (6 bases). CDR3: CASSEVRTVNTEAFF. The CDR3 DNA reads as TGTGCCAGCAGTGAAGTTAGGACAGTGAACACTGAAGCTTTCTTT.